The entry that follows covers one T cell receptor beta chain sequence. The V end lost 8 bases, the J end lost 7 bases, and 15 bases lay between the germline ends. Germline V gives CDR1 MDHEN, CDR2 SYDVKM. The CDR3 loop spans 13 amino acids. The sample is drawn from a study of blood T cell repertoires in COVID-19. Overall study: Acute and convalescent COVID-19 samples came from the United States, Italy and Spain.

In the original processing: Amplified reference gene primers provided the basis for estimating nucleated cell counts. Libraries were prepared by immunoSEQ multiplex PCR; TCRdb keeps only in-frame clonotypes and omits some of them. The DNA was the basis for D and trimming; V, J and clone size are from that table. The data hold around 100,000 clones, with 80% to 90% observed a single time. Sequencing used peripheral blood. This chain links TRBV28 with TRBJ2-4; D is perhaps TRBD1 (5 bases). This sequence was found in a woman aged 25-40 years with acute or convalescent COVID-19. The CDR3 nucleotides are TGTGCCAGCGGCCTCGCGGCAGGGAACATTCAGTACTTC. It is translated as CASGLAAGNIQYF.